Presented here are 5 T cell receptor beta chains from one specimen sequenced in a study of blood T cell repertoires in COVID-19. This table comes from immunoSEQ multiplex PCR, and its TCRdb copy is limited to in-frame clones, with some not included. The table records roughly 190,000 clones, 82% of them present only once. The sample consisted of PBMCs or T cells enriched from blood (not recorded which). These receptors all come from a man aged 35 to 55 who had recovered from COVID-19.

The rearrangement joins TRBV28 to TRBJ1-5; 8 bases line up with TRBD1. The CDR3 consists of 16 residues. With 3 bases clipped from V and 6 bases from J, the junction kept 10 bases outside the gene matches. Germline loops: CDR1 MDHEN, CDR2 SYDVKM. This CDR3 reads CASSFFPGGRGQPQHF. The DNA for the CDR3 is TGTGCCAGCAGTTTTTTCCCAGGGGGCCGGGGTCAGCCCCAGCATTTT.

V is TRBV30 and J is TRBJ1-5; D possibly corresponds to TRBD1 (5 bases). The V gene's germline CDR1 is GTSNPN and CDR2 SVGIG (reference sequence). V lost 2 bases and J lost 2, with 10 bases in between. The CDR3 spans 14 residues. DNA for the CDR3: TGTGCCTGGAGTATAGGGGCTCGCAATCAGCCCCAGCATTTT. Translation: CAWSIGARNQPQHF.

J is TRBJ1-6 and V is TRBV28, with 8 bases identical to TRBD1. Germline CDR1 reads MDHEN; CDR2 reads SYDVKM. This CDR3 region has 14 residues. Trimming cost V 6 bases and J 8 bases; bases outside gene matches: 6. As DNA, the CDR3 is TGTGCCAGCAGGAGGACAGGGACCCATTCACCCCTCCACTTT. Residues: CASRRTGTHSPLHF. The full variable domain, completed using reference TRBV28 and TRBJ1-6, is DVKVTQSSRYLVKRTGEKVFLECVQDMDHENMFWYRQDPGLGLRLIYFSYDVKMKEKGDIPEGYSVSREKKERFSLILESASTNQTSMYLCASRRTGTHSPLHFGNGTRLTVT.

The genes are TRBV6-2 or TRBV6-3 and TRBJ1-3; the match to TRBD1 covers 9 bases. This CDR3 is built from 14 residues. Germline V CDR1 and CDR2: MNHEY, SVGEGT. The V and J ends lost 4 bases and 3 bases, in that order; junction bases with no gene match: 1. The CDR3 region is CASSLGQGGNTIYF. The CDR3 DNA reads TGTGCCAGCAGTTTGGGACAGGGTGGAAACACCATATATTTT.

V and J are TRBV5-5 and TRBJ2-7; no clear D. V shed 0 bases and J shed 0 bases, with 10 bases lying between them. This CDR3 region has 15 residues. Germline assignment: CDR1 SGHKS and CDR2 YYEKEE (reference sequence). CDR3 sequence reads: CASSLESRSSYEQYV. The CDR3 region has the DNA TGTGCCAGCAGCTTGGAGAGCCGTTCCTCCTACGAGCAGTACGTC.